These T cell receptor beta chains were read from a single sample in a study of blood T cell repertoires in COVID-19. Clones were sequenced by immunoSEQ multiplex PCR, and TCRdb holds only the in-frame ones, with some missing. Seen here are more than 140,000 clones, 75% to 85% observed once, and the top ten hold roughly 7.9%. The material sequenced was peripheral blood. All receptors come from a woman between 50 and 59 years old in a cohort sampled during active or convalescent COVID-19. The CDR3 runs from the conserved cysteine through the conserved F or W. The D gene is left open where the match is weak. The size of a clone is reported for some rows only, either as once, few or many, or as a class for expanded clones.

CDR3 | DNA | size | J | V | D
CASSFGRGSGNTIYF | TGCGCCAGCAGCTTTGGCAGGGGCTCTGGAAACACCATATATTTT | - | TRBJ1-3 | TRBV5-1 | -
CASSLGLAGGPVGAGELFF | TGTGCCAGCAGCCTAGGACTAGCGGGGGGGCCGGTTGGTGCCGGGGAGCTGTTTTTT | - | TRBJ2-2 | TRBV4-2 | TRBD2
CASSYKEVYTF | TGTGCCAGCAGTTACAAGGAGGTCTACACCTTC | - | TRBJ1-2 | TRBV6-5 | -
CATSRQNTEAFF | TGTGCCACCTCCCGACAGAACACTGAAGCTTTCTTT | - | TRBJ1-1 | TRBV15 | -
CASSTSGTSRNNEQFF | TGTGCCAGCAGCACTTCCGGGACTAGCAGAAACAATGAGCAGTTCTTC | - | TRBJ2-1 | TRBV7-3 | TRBD2
CATAMRGNGETQYF | TGTGCCACGGCGATGCGGGGGAATGGAGAGACCCAGTACTTC | - | TRBJ2-5 | TRBV10-3 | TRBD2
CASSLPTGPLNYGYTF | TGCGCCAGCAGCCTACCGACAGGCCCCCTCAACTATGGCTACACCTTC | many | TRBJ1-2 | TRBV5-1 | -
CASSIVRDSRNSPLHF | TGTGCCAGTAGTATAGTTCGGGACAGCCGGAATTCACCCCTCCACTTT | - | TRBJ1-6 | TRBV19 | TRBD1
CASSLALVAALEQFF | TGTGCCAGCAGCTTAGCGTTGGTAGCGGCACTTGAGCAGTTCTTC | - | TRBJ2-1 | TRBV7-2 | -
CASSLTSAAAEQFF | TGTGCCAGCAGCTTAACTTCAGCGGCGGCTGAGCAGTTCTTC | - | TRBJ2-1 | TRBV7-2 | -
CASTSRGNTEAFF | TGTGCCAGCACCAGTAGGGGTAACACTGAAGCTTTCTTT | - | TRBJ1-1 | TRBV5-4 | -
CASRPTGDLTGKLFF | TGTGCCAGTAGGCCTACAGGGGATCTTACTGGAAAACTGTTTTTT | - | TRBJ1-4 | TRBV19 | TRBD1
CASTTRKVAGIGMYSPLHF | TGCGCCAGCACCACCCGGAAGGTGGCGGGGATCGGTATGTATTCACCCCTCCACTTT | - | TRBJ1-6 | TRBV10-1 | -
CASSPWAGGHEQYF | TGTGCCAGCTCACCTTGGGCAGGGGGCCACGAGCAGTACTTC | - | TRBJ2-7 | TRBV18 | TRBD1
CASSFTQIPNTEAFF | TGCGCCAGCAGCTTTACCCAGATCCCGAACACTGAAGCTTTCTTT | - | TRBJ1-1 | TRBV5-1 | -
CASSHRGSGPGGEKLFF | TGTGCCAGCAGTCATAGGGGTTCGGGACCCGGGGGTGAAAAACTGTTTTTT | - | TRBJ1-4 | TRBV25-1 | -
CASSRDSTNSPLHF | TGTGCCAGCAGTCGGGACAGCACTAATTCACCCCTCCACTTT | - | TRBJ1-6 | TRBV6-5 | TRBD1
CASSYSSRVNQPQHF | TGTGCCAGCAGTTACTCGAGCAGGGTAAATCAGCCCCAGCATTTT | - | TRBJ1-5 | TRBV6-5 | -
CAISESGGTGELFF | TGTGCCATCAGTGAGTCTGGCGGCACCGGGGAGCTGTTTTTT | once | TRBJ2-2 | TRBV10-3 | -
CASSVGGSLTYEQYF | TGTGCCAGCAGCGTTGGGGGGTCCTTGACCTACGAGCAGTACTTC | - | TRBJ2-7 | TRBV9 | -
CASSQGRLAGTDTQYF | TGTGCCAGCAGCCAAGGGCGGCTAGCGGGGACAGATACGCAGTATTTT | - | TRBJ2-3 | TRBV3-1/TRBV3-2 | TRBD2
CASSLESGGAYEQYF | TGTGCCAGCAGCTTAGAGAGCGGGGGGGCTTACGAGCAGTACTTC | few | TRBJ2-7 | TRBV11-2 | TRBD2
CASSPPAGSNEQFF | TGTGCCAGCTCACCTCCGGCCGGGTCCAATGAGCAGTTCTTC | - | TRBJ2-1 | TRBV18 | -
CASSRGQNTGELFF | TGTGCCAGCAGTCGGGGACAGAACACCGGGGAGCTGTTTTTT | - | TRBJ2-2 | TRBV6-2/TRBV6-3 | -
CATDPGGGRPQHF | TGCGCCACCGACCCGGGGGGAGGTAGGCCCCAGCATTTT | few | TRBJ1-5 | TRBV10-1 | -
CASSLELTRRDNEQFF | TGCGCCAGCAGCTTGGAGCTCACCCGGAGGGACAATGAGCAGTTCTTC | - | TRBJ2-1 | TRBV5-1 | -
CASSATGVNQPQHF | TGTGCCAGCAGCGCAACAGGGGTCAATCAGCCCCAGCATTTT | - | TRBJ1-5 | TRBV14 | TRBD1
CASSPGTSGGYTF | TGTGCCAGTAGTCCGGGGACATCTGGCGGCTACACCTTC | - | TRBJ1-2 | TRBV19 | -
CASTGTGGFYEQYF | TGTGCTAGTACGGGGACAGGGGGTTTCTACGAGCAGTACTTC | - | TRBJ2-7 | TRBV12-5 | TRBD1
CASSDPSSAQETQYF | TGTGCCAGCAGTGATCCCTCTAGCGCCCAAGAGACCCAGTACTTC | - | TRBJ2-5 | TRBV25-1 | -
CASSQEAAGAANTGELFF | TGCGCCAGCAGCCAAGAGGCAGCGGGGGCCGCGAACACCGGGGAGCTGTTTTTT | - | TRBJ2-2 | TRBV4-3 | TRBD2
CASSQNGQGYGYTF | TGTGCCAGCAGCCAAAACGGACAGGGCTATGGCTACACCTTC | once | TRBJ1-2 | TRBV3-1/TRBV3-2 | TRBD1
CASSLVTGYTEAFF | TGTGCCAGCAGCTTGGTAACAGGGTACACTGAAGCTTTCTTT | - | TRBJ1-1 | TRBV11-2 | -
CASRWADNYGYTF | TGTGCCAGCAGATGGGCAGATAACTATGGCTACACCTTC | - | TRBJ1-2 | TRBV6-5 | -
CASSQSSYEQYF | TGTGCCAGTAGTCAGTCCTCCTACGAGCAGTACTTC | - | TRBJ2-7 | TRBV19 | -
CARGGASSNQPQHF | TGTGCCAGGGGCGGGGCTTCGAGCAATCAGCCCCAGCATTTT | once | TRBJ1-5 | TRBV2 | -
CASSPSGTENEKLFF | TGTGCCAGCTCACCATCCGGGACAGAGAATGAAAAACTGTTTTTT | - | TRBJ1-4 | TRBV18 | TRBD1
CAIRVGQNTGELFF | TGTGCCATCAGAGTGGGACAGAACACCGGGGAGCTGTTTTTT | - | TRBJ2-2 | TRBV10-3 | -
CASSVTGTGSEKLFF | TGTGCCAGCAGTGTAACCGGGACAGGGAGTGAAAAACTGTTTTTT | - | TRBJ1-4 | TRBV25-1 | TRBD1